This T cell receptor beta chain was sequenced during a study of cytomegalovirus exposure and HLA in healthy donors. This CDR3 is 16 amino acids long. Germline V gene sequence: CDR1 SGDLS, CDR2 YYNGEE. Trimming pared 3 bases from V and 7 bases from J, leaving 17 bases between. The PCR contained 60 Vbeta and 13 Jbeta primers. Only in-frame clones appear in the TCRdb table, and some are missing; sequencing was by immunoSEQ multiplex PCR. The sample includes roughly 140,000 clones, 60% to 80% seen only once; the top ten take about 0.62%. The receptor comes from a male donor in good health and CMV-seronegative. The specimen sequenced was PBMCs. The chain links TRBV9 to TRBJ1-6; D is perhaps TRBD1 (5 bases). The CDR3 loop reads CASSGLMGGLNSPLHF. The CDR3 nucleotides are TGTGCCAGCAGCGGGTTAATGGGGGGATTAAATTCACCCCTCCACTTT.